A single sample is the source of the 16 T cell receptor beta chains below, sequenced in a study of T cell clones after liver transplantation. Method: immunoSEQ multiplex PCR; TCRdb's copy keeps in-frame clones and lacks some. The table lists approximately 55,000 clones, 71% of them singletons. The sequences come from CD4+ T cells from blood, collected before liver transplant. All receptors derive from a human donor who received a liver transplant.

The V gene is TRBV5-1, the J gene TRBJ2-7, with TRBD2 matching 7 bases. Germline loops: CDR1 SGHRS, CDR2 YFSETQ. With V trimmed by 4 bases and J by 6 bases, 10 bases remained unmatched. The CDR3 is 14 residues long. CDR3: CASSPEVGLGEQYF. DNA for the CDR3: TGCGCCAGCAGCCCTGAGGTCGGACTAGGCGAGCAGTACTTC.

V is TRBV28 and J is TRBJ1-2; D unresolved. Germline values: CDR1 MDHEN, CDR2 SYDVKM. The CDR3 has 12 amino acids. Trimming removed 4 bases from V and 5 bases from J, with 8 bases in between. CDR3 in DNA: TGTGCCAGCAGTTCCTCTAGGTATGGCTACACCTTC. It yields the protein CASSSSRYGYTF.

This clone turned up a few times. The chain couples TRBV2 to TRBJ2-7; D unclear. Germline CDR1 SNHLY, CDR2 FYNNEI. V gave up 6 bases and J gave up 2 bases, with 5 bases separating them. The CDR3 sequence is 11 residues long. The CDR3 sequence: CASSATYEQYF. As DNA, the CDR3 is TGTGCCAGCAGCGCTACCTACGAGCAGTACTTC.

This clone was detected only a few times. This chain connects TRBV7-6 to TRBJ2-2; D is unresolved. Germline V lookup: CDR1 SGHVS, CDR2 FNYEAQ. This CDR3 region has 14 residues. Deletions cut 6 bases from V and 0 bases from J, with 8 bases between. Written as DNA, the CDR3 is TGTGCCAGCAGTAAAGCTGCGAACACCGGGGAGCTGTTTTTT. Translation: CASSKAANTGELFF. Combining the CDR3 with reference TRBV7-6 and TRBJ2-2 gives the whole variable domain GAGVSQSPRYKVTKRGQDVALRCDPISGHVSLYWYRQALGQGPEFLTYFNYEAQQDKSGLPNDRFSAERPEGSISTLTIQRTEQRDSAMYRCASSKAANTGELFFGEGSRLTVL.

The chain uses TRBV11-2 and TRBJ2-2; D might be TRBD2 (5 bases). In germline, CDR1 is SGHAT, CDR2 FQNNGV. The CDR3 has 16 residues. Trimming removed 0 bases from V and 4 bases from J, with 12 bases in between. CDR3 nucleotides: TGTGCCAGCAGCTTAGATGAATTTGCGGGCACCGGGGAGCTGTTTTTT. Protein product: CASSLDEFAGTGELFF.

This clone showed up just a few times. V usage is TRBV14 and J usage is TRBJ1-4; 10 bases fit TRBD1. There are 15 residues in the CDR3. V dropped 3 bases and J dropped 7; count of bases not matched to a gene: 5. Germline V gene lookup returns CDR1 SGHDN and CDR2 FVKESK. CDR3 DNA: TGTGCCAGCAGCCAGATGGGACAGGGGAGTGAAAAACTGTTTTTT. This encodes CASSQMGQGSEKLFF.

J is TRBJ1-1 and V is TRBV6-5; 7 positions match TRBD1. The length of the CDR3 is 14 residues. Per the germline V gene, CDR1 is MNHEY and CDR2 is SVGAGI. The ends lost 0 bases at V and 5 bases at J; junction bases unmatched: 3. The DNA for the CDR3 is TGTGCCAGCAGTTACTCACACAGGGGTACTGAAGCTTTCTTT. Translation gives CASSYSHRGTEAFF.

The chain uses TRBV2 and TRBJ2-2; D uncertain. Trimming took off 8 bases at V and 1 base at J, with 14 bases between the two ends. This CDR3 comprises 15 residues. Germline CDR1 and CDR2: SNHLY and FYNNEI. This CDR3 reads CASRLRVGNTGELFF. CDR3 nucleotide sequence: TGTGCCAGCCGCCTTCGGGTGGGGAACACCGGGGAGCTGTTTTTT.

The table lists this clone with a count of one. This chain links TRBV5-6 with TRBJ2-7; no clear D gene. The CDR3 sequence is 10 residues long. CDR1 is SGHDT and CDR2 is YYEEEE in the germline V gene. The V gene lost 6 bases and the J gene lost 3 bases, with 4 bases spanning the gap. The CDR3 spells CASTFYEQYF. The CDR3 nucleotides are TGTGCCAGCACTTTCTACGAGCAGTACTTC. The full variable domain, in which reference TRBV5-6 and TRBJ2-7 provide the parts outside the CDR3, is DAGVTQSPTHLIKTRGQQVTLRCSPKSGHDTVSWYQQALGQGPQFIFQYYEEEERQRGNFPDRFSGHQFPNYSSELNVNALLLGDSALYLCASTFYEQYFGPGTRLTVT.

This clone came up once. Distinct nucleotide sequences in the sample also encode this CDR3. This chain links TRBV28 with TRBJ2-1; no clear D gene. V was cut by 2 bases and J by 4 bases, with 6 bases left in between. The germline V gene encodes CDR1 MDHEN and CDR2 SYDVKM. The CDR3 has 13 amino acids. The CDR3 DNA sequence: TGTGCCAGCAGTTTAAGCCGGTACAATGAGCAGTTCTTC. Its translation: CASSLSRYNEQFF. The full variable domain, in which reference TRBV28 and TRBJ2-1 provide the parts outside the CDR3, is DVKVTQSSRYLVKRTGEKVFLECVQDMDHENMFWYRQDPGLGLRLIYFSYDVKMKEKGDIPEGYSVSREKKERFSLILESASTNQTSMYLCASSLSRYNEQFFGPGTRLTVL.

The chain employs TRBV6-5 and TRBJ1-2; TRBD1 is a possible D gene (5 bases). This CDR3 comprises 14 residues. V was shortened by 6 bases and J by 6 bases, with 17 bases between the two germline ends. CDR1 is MNHEY, CDR2 SVGAGI, per germline. As DNA, the CDR3 is TGTGCCAGCAGGCGCAATTCCAGGGATGATGGCTACACCTTC. Its translation: CASRRNSRDDGYTF.

The rearrangement links TRBV9 to TRBJ1-5; TRBD1 matches 8 bases. V was clipped by 4 bases and J by 7 bases; unmatched bases: 7. The germline V gene encodes CDR1 SGDLS and CDR2 YYNGEE. The CDR3 runs 14 residues. CDR3 in amino acids: CASSPGQGQQPQHF. CDR3 in DNA: TGTGCCAGCAGCCCCGGACAGGGTCAACAGCCCCAGCATTTT.

V gene TRBV4-2 combines with J gene TRBJ2-7; D not certain. Germline CDR1 LGHNA, CDR2 YNFKEQ. Trimming pared 6 bases from V and 4 bases from J, leaving 13 bases between. CDR3 length: 13 residues. The CDR3 protein is CASSLGTEYEQYF. DNA for the CDR3: TGTGCCAGCAGTTTGGGCACGGAATACGAGCAGTACTTC.

The rearrangement uses TRBV29-1 and TRBJ1-2; 10 bases map to TRBD1. V trimming: 3 bases; J trimming: 8 bases; junction bases outside the gene matches: 9. The CDR3 has 14 amino acids. Germline assignment: CDR1 SQVTM and CDR2 ANQGSEA. The chain's CDR3 is CSVEGVDRGLGYTF. The CDR3 region has the DNA TGCAGCGTTGAGGGGGTCGACAGGGGGCTGGGCTACACCTTC.

This clone was picked up a small number of times. The genes are TRBV28 and TRBJ1-2, with 7 bases identical to TRBD1. The germline CDR1 and CDR2 sequences are MDHEN and SYDVKM. The length of the CDR3 is 13 residues. J gave up 6 bases and V 5 bases, and 6 bases lay outside the gene matches. Written as DNA, the CDR3 is TGTGCCAGCAGTGCGGACAGGTGGAATGGCTACACCTTC. Amino acid sequence: CASSADRWNGYTF.

The chain combines TRBV5-4 with TRBJ2-3; 9 bases agree with TRBD2. The CDR3 length is 15 residues. Losses at the gene ends were 0 bases for V and 7 bases for J; bases not matched to a gene: 6. Germline CDR1 is SGHNT and CDR2 is YYREEE (reference sequence). CDR3 sequence: CASSLGGGASNTQYF. DNA for the CDR3: TGTGCCAGCAGCTTGGGCGGGGGGGCCTCTAATACGCAGTATTTT.